This T cell receptor (beta chain) stems from a study of T cells after yellow fever vaccination. As for the study in general: Fractions of limited cellularity were prepared by means of SMART-Seq v4 Ultra Low Input.

In TCRdb, the 5' RACE reads were re-called with MiXCR into one record per CDR3 protein. This sample has about 85,000 distinct CDR3 sequences, with roughly 13% found just once. CDR3 length: 10 amino acids. Deletions cut 6 bases from V and 2 bases from J, with 3 bases between. From germline, CDR1 is DFQATT and CDR2 SNEGSKA (reference sequence). The receptor comes from a man younger than 35 who received the YFV17D yellow fever vaccine. This chain joins TRBV20-1 and TRBJ2-3; no definite D call. Sample: CD8+ T cells not binding an NS4B(214-222) dextramer, sorted from PBMCs, taken more than 20 days after the first yellow fever vaccination. The CDR3 reads CSATTDTQYF. CDR3 nucleotide sequence: TGCAGTGCCACCACAGATACGCAGTATTTT.